The 10 T cell receptor beta chains reported below all come from one sample, sequenced in a study of cytomegalovirus exposure and HLA in healthy donors. The PCR was carried out with 60 Vbeta primers and 13 Jbeta primers. TCRdb keeps only in-frame clones here, not all; method: immunoSEQ multiplex PCR. The sample carries some 180,000 clones, about 10% recorded once. The sample consisted of PBMCs. The receptors were sampled from a woman younger than 45 in good health and CMV-seropositive.

This chain joins TRBV5-1 and TRBJ2-7; D uncertain. V lost 0 bases and J 3 bases, leaving 13 bases between the germline ends. From germline, CDR1 is SGHRS and CDR2 YFSETQ. The CDR3 contains 15 residues. The CDR3 sequence is CASSLGASQDYEQYF. CDR3 sequence (DNA): TGCGCCAGCAGCTTGGGGGCTTCTCAGGACTACGAGCAGTACTTC. The full variable domain, rest sourced from reference TRBV5-1 and TRBJ2-7, is KAGVTQTPRYLIKTRGQQVTLSCSPISGHRSVSWYQQTPGQGLQFLFEYFSETQRNKGNFPGRFSGRQFSNSRSEMNVSTLELGDSALYLCASSLGASQDYEQYFGPGTRLTVT.

This clone was counted only a few times. The chain couples TRBV30 to TRBJ2-4; D gene unclear. This CDR3 contains 15 residues. V lost 0 bases to trimming and J lost 2 bases, with 11 bases between them. Germline CDR1 and CDR2: GTSNPN and SVGIG (reference sequence). The CDR3 DNA reads as TGTGCCTGGAGTGTTTATAAGGAGACCAAAAACATTCAGTACTTC. Residues: CAWSVYKETKNIQYF. The full variable domain, its missing parts supplied by reference TRBV30 and TRBJ2-4, is SQTIHQWPATLVQPVGSPLSLECTVEGTSNPNLYWYRQAAGRGLQLLFYSVGIGQISSEVPQNLSASRPQDRQFILSSKKLLLSDSGFYLCAWSVYKETKNIQYFGAGTRLSVL.

The chain has TRBV29-1 and TRBJ1-1; the match to TRBD1 covers 8 bases. Trimming removed 5 bases from V and 4 bases from J; junction bases left unmatched: 6. Germline V lookup: CDR1 SQVTM, CDR2 ANQGSEA. The CDR3 covers 13 residues. CDR3 DNA: TGCAGCGTTCTACGGACAGGGAGCACTGAAGCTTTCTTT. The encoded protein is CSVLRTGSTEAFF.

The chain combines TRBV5-4 with TRBJ2-7; 10 nucleotides align to TRBD1. The CDR3 has 15 amino acids. Germline V lookup: CDR1 SGHNT, CDR2 YYREEE (reference sequence). V shed 4 bases and J 5 bases; nucleotides not matched to a gene: 9. Here the CDR3 reads CASSPGDRGLDEQYF. The CDR3 nucleotides are TGTGCCAGCAGCCCTGGGGACAGGGGTCTCGACGAGCAGTACTTC.

There are a few counts of this clone. The chain links TRBV5-4 to TRBJ2-5, with 9 bases fitting TRBD1. This CDR3 is built from 17 residues. Per germline, CDR1 SGHNT and CDR2 YYREEE (reference sequence). The trim removed 4 bases at V and 5 bases at J, leaving 15 bases unmatched. CDR3 sequence: CASSGGGTGIWDETQYF. DNA of the CDR3: TGTGCCAGCAGCGGCGGTGGGACAGGGATCTGGGATGAGACCCAGTACTTC.

This clone was detected a few times. CDR3 sequence reads: CASRTSGRVNEQFF. CDR3 nucleotide sequence: TGCGCCAGCCGGACTAGCGGGAGAGTAAATGAGCAGTTCTTC. This sequence joins TRBV5-1 and TRBJ2-1; 13 nucleotides agree with TRBD2. The CDR3 consists of 14 residues. CDR1 is SGHRS, CDR2 YFSETQ, per germline. With V trimmed by 7 bases and J by 7 bases, 5 bases remained unmatched.

The chain couples TRBV7-6 to TRBJ1-5, with D maybe TRBD1 (6 bases). This CDR3 region has 15 residues. Per germline, CDR1 SGHVS and CDR2 FNYEAQ. V dropped 2 bases and J dropped 2 bases, with 10 bases sitting between them. The CDR3 loop is CASSLYEGGNQPQHF. CDR3 DNA sequence: TGTGCCAGCAGCTTATATGAGGGGGGCAATCAGCCCCAGCATTTT.

The chain employs TRBV5-1 and TRBJ2-6, with 8 bases aligning to TRBD1. CDR3 length equals 16 residues. J gave up 4 bases and V 6 bases, and 9 bases lay outside the gene matches. Germline values: CDR1 SGHRS, CDR2 YFSETQ. The DNA of the CDR3 is TGCGCCAGCAAGGCGCAGGGGGCGGCCGGGGCCAACGTCCTGACTTTC. Its protein is CASKAQGAAGANVLTF.

This rearrangement joins TRBV11-2 to TRBJ2-5, with TRBD2 as a possible D gene (6 bases). The V gene's germline CDR1 is SGHAT and CDR2 FQNNGV. The CDR3 is made up of 16 amino acids. Trimming left V 7 bases short and J 5 bases short, with 23 bases between. CDR3 amino acids: CASTPGGGRLTETQYF. The DNA for the CDR3 is TGTGCCAGCACCCCGGGTGGGGGGAGGTTAACCGAGACCCAGTACTTC.

This clone was observed a handful of times. The chain recombines TRBV2 with TRBJ1-1, with 11 bases identical to TRBD1. This CDR3 spans 14 amino acids. Germline lookup yields CDR1 SNHLY and CDR2 FYNNEI. V shed 6 bases and J 2 bases; nucleotides not matched to a gene: 2. This CDR3 is CASRDRGRNTEAFF. The CDR3 DNA reads as TGTGCCAGCAGGGACAGGGGGCGAAACACTGAAGCTTTCTTT.